A selection of T cell receptor beta chains follows, all from one sample in a study of blood T cell repertoires in COVID-19. The method was immunoSEQ multiplex PCR; TCRdb's version includes in-frame clones alone and lacks a portion of them. Altogether fewer than 100,000 clones are present, 75% to 85% being singletons, with the ten largest covering roughly a quarter. Material: peripheral blood. The receptors here all came from a man between 65 and 85 years old with acute or convalescent COVID-19. CDR3s include the opening cysteine and the closing phenylalanine or tryptophan. A D gene is named only where the DNA matches it firmly. Some rows have no size entry. The others give once, few or many, or a class for an expanded clone.

clone_size d_call j_call v_call cdr3_nt cdr3_aa
NA TRBD1 TRBJ2-1 TRBV4-2 TGTGCCAGCAGCCAAGCCAAGGGACAGGCGAATGAGCAGTTCTTC CASSQAKGQANEQFF
NA NA TRBJ2-3 TRBV5-4 TGTGCCAGCAGCTTCGTTGGCGGAGACCCCACAGATACGCAGTATTTT CASSFVGGDPTDTQYF
NA NA TRBJ1-1 TRBV4-3 TGCGCCAGCAGGTACAGGGCGAACACTGAAGCTTTCTTT CASRYRANTEAFF
NA TRBD1 TRBJ2-2 TRBV9 TGTGCCAGCAGCGATCAGGGGGCGCCCACCGGGGAGCTGTTTTTT CASSDQGAPTGELFF
NA NA TRBJ1-5 TRBV28 TGTGCCAGCAGTTCCCTCGGGGCAGGGGATCAGCCCCAGCATTTT CASSSLGAGDQPQHF
few TRBD1 TRBJ2-7 TRBV27 TGTGCCAGCAGCCTAAAGGGAACAGGGGCAACCTACGAGCAGTACTTC CASSLKGTGATYEQYF
NA TRBD1 TRBJ2-7 TRBV28 TGTGCCAGCACTAACACAGGGGGCGTCTCGGGCGAGCAGTACTTC CASTNTGGVSGEQYF
NA TRBD2 TRBJ2-2 TRBV5-6 TGTGCCAGCAGCTCCTCGGGAGGGTGGAGCACCGGGGAGCTGTTTTTT CASSSSGGWSTGELFF
NA NA TRBJ2-7 TRBV18 TGTGCCAGCTCACCAACATCCGACTACGAGCAGTACTTC CASSPTSDYEQYF
NA TRBD1 TRBJ1-4 TRBV3-1/TRBV3-2 TGTGCCAGCAGCTACCGGACAGGGGCGCGGGGAGAAAAACTGTTTTTT CASSYRTGARGEKLFF
few TRBD2 TRBJ2-7 TRBV20-1 TGCAGTGCTAGTGTCCTAGCGGGAGAATACGAGCAGTACTTC CSASVLAGEYEQYF
NA TRBD2 TRBJ2-5 TRBV11-2 TGTGCCAGCAGCTCCCTCCTTCCCAGGGAGGGGAAAAGGGAGACCCAGTACTTC CASSSLLPREGKRETQYF
many NA TRBJ1-1 TRBV28 TGTGCCAGCAGTTTAATAACAGCTTCCCATGGGAACACTGAAGCTTTCTTT CASSLITASHGNTEAFF
NA NA TRBJ2-2 TRBV2 TGTGCCAGCAGTTGGTCCCCAGAGAACACCGGGGAGCTGTTTTTT CASSWSPENTGELFF
NA TRBD1 TRBJ2-1 TRBV24-1 TGTGCCACCAGTGTCGACTCAGGGGGCGAACAGTTCTTC CATSVDSGGEQFF
NA NA TRBJ2-1 TRBV9 TGTGCCAGCAGCGTAGATACAGGGCTGATGCAGTTCTTC CASSVDTGLMQFF
NA TRBD2 TRBJ2-7 TRBV7-8 TGTGCCAGCAGCTTTTACCTGGGAGGGCCCGGACTAACCTACGAGCAGTACTTC CASSFYLGGPGLTYEQYF
NA TRBD1 TRBJ2-5 TRBV18 TGTGCCAGCTCGCCTAGACAGGGAAACGGGGAGACCCAGTACTTC CASSPRQGNGETQYF
NA NA TRBJ2-7 TRBV2 TGTGCCAGCAGCTACGACAGTGAGCAGTACTTC CASSYDSEQYF
NA NA TRBJ2-5 TRBV11-2 TGTGCCAGCAGCTTAGTCGTCGGAGAGACCCAGTACTTC CASSLVVGETQYF
NA TRBD1 TRBJ2-7 TRBV7-2 TGTGCCAGCAGCTTATCCTCGGACAGGGGGCTCGAGCAGTACTTC CASSLSSDRGLEQYF
once NA TRBJ2-7 TRBV12-3/TRBV12-4 TGTGCCAGCAGTCAGCAGGCCTACGAGCAGTACTTC CASSQQAYEQYF
NA NA TRBJ1-5 TRBV19 TGTGCCAGTACCTCCGAGGCGGGAATGGGGGGTCAGCCCCAGCATTTT CASTSEAGMGGQPQHF
NA NA TRBJ2-3 TRBV28 TGTGCCAGCAGTTCCCACACTAGTGAGGCTACGCAGTATTTT CASSSHTSEATQYF
NA NA TRBJ2-1 TRBV11-2 TGTGCCAGCAGCTTCCTCTCCTACAATGAGCAGTTCTTC CASSFLSYNEQFF
NA NA TRBJ1-5 TRBV15 TGTGCCACCAGCAGGAGAGGGGGTTCCCAAGGGGGCAATCAGCCCCAGCATTTT CATSRRGGSQGGNQPQHF
NA TRBD1 TRBJ1-2 TRBV7-2 TGTGCCAGCAGCCCTAGAACCGGGACAGGGGCCTTCTATGGCTACACCTTC CASSPRTGTGAFYGYTF
few TRBD2 TRBJ2-1 TRBV5-8 TGTGCCAGCAGCTTGGGGCCACTAGCGGGAGCCCCCAATGAGCAGTTCTTC CASSLGPLAGAPNEQFF
once TRBD2 TRBJ2-1 TRBV28 TGTGCCAGCAGCCGGGGAGGGTCCTACAATGAGCAGTTCTTC CASSRGGSYNEQFF
NA TRBD2 TRBJ2-3 TRBV7-2 TGTGCCAGCAGCTCAAGCGGGAGTATCGGTACGCAGTATTTT CASSSSGSIGTQYF
few NA TRBJ2-3 TRBV5-5 TGTGCCAGCCGCCGGGGCTGGGACACATCCACAGATACGCAGTATTTT CASRRGWDTSTDTQYF
few NA TRBJ1-1 TRBV19 TGTGCCAGTAGTATGGGGGGGCGCTTGAACACTGAAGCTTTCTTT CASSMGGRLNTEAFF
many TRBD1 TRBJ1-2 TRBV7-9 TGTGCCAGCAGCCAAACGACGGGACAGTCCTATGGCTACACCTTC CASSQTTGQSYGYTF
NA NA TRBJ1-5 TRBV24-1 TGTGCCACCAGTGATTTGCCCCAAGCTCGCCAGCATTTT CATSDLPQARQHF
few TRBD2 TRBJ2-1 TRBV11-2 TGTGCCAGCAGCATGGGACTAGCGGGAGACAATGAGCAGTTCTTC CASSMGLAGDNEQFF
once TRBD2 TRBJ2-7 TRBV10-2 TGCGCCAGCAGCCCGGGACTAGCGGGAGTTTTTTACGAGCAGTACTTC CASSPGLAGVFYEQYF
NA TRBD1 TRBJ1-1 TRBV5-5 TGTGCCAGCAGTTTTGCCGGGACAGGGAACACTGAAGCTTTCTTT CASSFAGTGNTEAFF
NA NA TRBJ1-3 TRBV9 TGTGCCAGCAGCGTAGGAGGAGAGGCTGGAAACACCATATATTTT CASSVGGEAGNTIYF
NA TRBD1 TRBJ1-6 TRBV19 TGTGCCAGTAGTCCGAGCCCGGGACAGGGGTATAATTCACCCCTCCACTTT CASSPSPGQGYNSPLHF
NA NA TRBJ2-2 TRBV3-1/TRBV3-2 TGTGCCAGCAGCCCCTGGCCCGGGGAGCTGTTTTTT CASSPWPGELFF
NA NA TRBJ1-1 TRBV27 TGTGCCAGCAGTTTAGATTCTACAGGACAACCCTTGAACACTGAAGCTTTCTTT CASSLDSTGQPLNTEAFF
NA NA TRBJ1-6 TRBV11-2 TGTGCCAGCAGCTTAGAGAGGAGCTCCTATAATTCACCCCTCCACTTT CASSLERSSYNSPLHF
once NA TRBJ2-1 TRBV18 TGTGCCAGCTCACCGCAGGGGCAGCCCTACAATGAGCAGTTCTTC CASSPQGQPYNEQFF
once TRBD1 TRBJ2-5 TRBV24-1 TGTGCCACCAGTGAAGGCAGGGGGCGCCAAGAGACCCAGTACTTC CATSEGRGRQETQYF
NA NA TRBJ2-7 TRBV2 TGTGCCAGCGAAGACCGACTAGTTTACGAGCAGTACTTC CASEDRLVYEQYF
NA NA TRBJ2-3 TRBV24-1 TGTGCCACCAGTGATCAGAGCGGGCGTACCACAGATACGCAGTATTTT CATSDQSGRTTDTQYF
NA NA TRBJ2-2 TRBV9 TGTGCCAGCAGCGTAGTTGGGAGTATAACGAACACCGGGGAGCTGTTTTTT CASSVVGSITNTGELFF
NA TRBD1 TRBJ2-7 TRBV5-4 TGTGCCAGCAGCTTGGGGGGGACAGGGGGCCACTACGAGCAGTACTTC CASSLGGTGGHYEQYF
NA TRBD2 TRBJ2-1 TRBV7-2 TGTGCCAGCAGCTTACTGGGTACGGCTAGCGGGAGAGATGAGCAGTTCTTC CASSLLGTASGRDEQFF
NA TRBD2 TRBJ2-1 TRBV7-2 TGTGCCAGCAGCTTAGGGCTAGCGGGAAATGAGCAGTTCTTC CASSLGLAGNEQFF
NA NA TRBJ1-2 TRBV28 TGTGCCACCTTCTTTAGGGGGAGGGTCTATGGCTACACCTTC CATFFRGRVYGYTF
NA NA TRBJ1-4 TRBV9 TGTGCCAGCAGCGTAGGGAGGGGAGGGTTTGCAACTAATGAAAAACTGTTTTTT CASSVGRGGFATNEKLFF
NA NA TRBJ2-7 TRBV10-2 TGCGCCAGCAGGAGGACTCCAAGCTCCTACGAGCAGTACTTC CASRRTPSSYEQYF
NA NA TRBJ2-1 TRBV5-5 TGTGCCAGCAGCCCAATTAGCTCCTACAATGAGCAGTTCTTC CASSPISSYNEQFF